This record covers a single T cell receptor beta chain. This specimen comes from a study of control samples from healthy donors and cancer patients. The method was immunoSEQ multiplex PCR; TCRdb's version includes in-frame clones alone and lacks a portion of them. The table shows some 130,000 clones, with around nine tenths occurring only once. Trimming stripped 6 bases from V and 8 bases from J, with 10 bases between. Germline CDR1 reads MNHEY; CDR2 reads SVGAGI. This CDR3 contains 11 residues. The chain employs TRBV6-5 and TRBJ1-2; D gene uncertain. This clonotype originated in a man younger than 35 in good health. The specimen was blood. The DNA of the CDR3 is TGTGCCAGCAGGTCCGTAGAGGGCTACACCTTC. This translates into CASRSVEGYTF.